The 27 T cell receptor beta chains given below trace back to one sample, sequenced in a study of a mutant IDH1 vaccine in newly diagnosed glioma. Measured with immunoSEQ multiplex PCR; TCRdb has only the in-frame clones, and not every one. The data hold approximately 57,000 clones, with about 81% observed a single time. Antigens of these TCRs are unknown. Noted time point: week 23, last vaccination. The vaccine gave 300 ug of a 20-mer mutant IDH1 peptide subcutaneously per dose. The specimen was PBMCs, collected from a glioma patient whose treatment included an IDH1 peptide vaccine. Every receptor here comes from a woman between 40 and 55 years old with glioma. Some clones in this sample may be carry-over from other donors' samples.

CDR3 loop: CTSSPSRGGAVTEAFF. The CDR3 DNA sequence: TGCACCAGCAGCCCATCCCGGGGCGGGGCAGTCACTGAAGCTTTCTTT. This chain uses TRBV1 with TRBJ1-1. TRBV1 is assigned pseudogene status. The CDR3 is 16 amino acids.

This chain uses TRBV5-4 with TRBJ2-4, with 8 bases lining up with TRBD1. The V gene's germline CDR1 is SGHNT and CDR2 YYREEE (reference sequence). The CDR3 runs to 16 residues. V shed 1 base and J 2 bases; nucleotides not matched to a gene: 5. The CDR3 DNA sequence: TGTGCCAGCAGCTTGCCAGGGGGCGAAACCAAAAACATTCAGTACTTC. Translating it yields CASSLPGGETKNIQYF. Looking up the rest from reference TRBV5-4 and TRBJ2-4 gives the full variable domain: ETGVTQSPTHLIKTRGQQVTLRCSSQSGHNTVSWYQQALGQGPQFIFQYYREEENGRGNFPPRFSGLQFPNYSSELNVNALELDDSALYLCASSLPGGETKNIQYFGAGTRLSVL.

The rearrangement uses TRBV30 and TRBJ1-2; D may be TRBD1 (5 bases). V lost 2 bases to trimming and J lost 4 bases, with 14 bases between them. This CDR3 comprises 14 residues. CDR1 is GTSNPN and CDR2 is SVGIG in the germline V gene (reference sequence). DNA of the CDR3: TGTGCCTGGAGTATCCAGGGAACCTTCTATGGCTACACCTTC. Translating gives CAWSIQGTFYGYTF.

The chain carries TRBV19 and TRBJ2-2; D uncertain. V was pared by 2 bases and J by 5 bases, with 0 bases between. This CDR3 region has 11 residues. The germline gives CDR1 LNHDA, CDR2 SQIVND (reference sequence). The CDR3 here is CASSITGELFF. CDR3 bases: TGTGCCAGTAGTATAACCGGGGAGCTGTTTTTT.

This rearrangement joins TRBV7-8 to TRBJ2-7; 9 bases are shared with TRBD2. CDR3 size: 17 residues. Unmatched junction bases numbered 9, after V lost 0 bases and J lost 3 bases. Germline V gives CDR1 SGHVS, CDR2 FQNEAQ. This CDR3 is CASSLASGLAGLYEQYF. CDR3 bases: TGTGCCAGCAGCTTAGCGTCGGGTCTAGCGGGGCTCTACGAGCAGTACTTC.

The J gene is TRBJ2-3, the V gene TRBV7-9, with no clear D. This CDR3 contains 9 residues. CDR1 is SEHNR, CDR2 FQNEAQ, per germline (reference sequence). Trimming took 11 bases from V and 6 from J, leaving 6 bases between them. The CDR3 sequence is CAGSDTQYF. In DNA, the CDR3 is TGTGCCGGATCCGATACGCAGTATTTT.

The chain couples TRBV7-2 to TRBJ1-2, with D possibly being TRBD1 (5 bases). This CDR3 has 14 amino acids. Germline CDR1 and CDR2: SGHTA and FQGNSA. V was cut by 7 bases and J by 2 bases, with 14 bases left in between. The CDR3 sequence: CASTSWGGNYGYTF. CDR3 sequence (DNA): TGTGCCAGCACCTCCTGGGGGGGGAACTATGGCTACACCTTC.

V usage is TRBV6-4 and J usage is TRBJ2-1; TRBD2 matches 13 bases. CDR1 and CDR2 from the germline V gene are MRHNA and SNTAGT. The V segment lost 6 bases and the J segment 1 base; nucleotides outside the gene matches: 9. CDR3 size: 18 residues. The DNA of the CDR3 is TGTGCCAGCAGCCCCACTAGCGGGGGGGCCCTTTCCTACAATGAGCAGTTCTTC. Translating it yields CASSPTSGGALSYNEQFF.

This clone was observed once. The chain carries TRBV30 and TRBJ1-1; unclear D gene. The ends were cut back, 0 bases at V and 4 bases at J, with 9 bases in the middle. The CDR3 is 13 residues long. In germline, CDR1 is GTSNPN, CDR2 SVGIG (reference sequence). The CDR3 loop is CAWSVRGSTEAFF. In DNA form, the CDR3 reads TGTGCCTGGAGTGTCCGGGGATCCACTGAAGCTTTCTTT.

V is TRBV5-4 and J is TRBJ2-7, with D unresolved. V was clipped by 4 bases and J by 1 base, with 3 bases between them. From germline, CDR1 is SGHNT and CDR2 YYREEE (reference sequence). The CDR3 length is 11 residues. The CDR3 spells CASSGSYEQYF. In DNA, the CDR3 is TGTGCCAGCAGCGGTTCCTACGAGCAGTACTTC.

This chain connects TRBV4-3 to TRBJ2-2; 7 nucleotides line up with TRBD2. This CDR3 is built from 15 residues. CDR1 and CDR2 (germline): LGHNA, YSLEER. V shed 6 bases and J 5 bases; nucleotides not matched to a gene: 9. CDR3 sequence reads: CASSLGPSGTGELFF. CDR3 nucleotides: TGCGCCAGCAGTCTAGGGCCTAGCGGTACCGGGGAGCTGTTTTTT.

This clone was observed a handful of times. The CDR3 coding sequence is TGTGCCTGGAGTCCCGGGAGTGGCACTGAAGCTTTCTTT. Its protein product is CAWSPGSGTEAFF. This chain links TRBV30 with TRBJ1-1; D gene unclear. The V gene lost 2 bases and the J gene lost 4 bases, with 11 bases spanning the gap. CDR1 is GTSNPN and CDR2 is SVGIG in the germline V gene (reference sequence). The CDR3 runs to 13 residues.

This chain uses TRBV15 with TRBJ2-2, with D unclear. The germline V and J ends were trimmed by 4 bases and 6 bases, with 9 bases remaining between them. Per germline, CDR1 LNHNV and CDR2 YYDKDF (reference sequence). The CDR3 has 13 amino acids. The chain's CDR3 is CATSTLVAGELFF. The CDR3 DNA sequence: TGTGCCACCAGCACCCTAGTCGCCGGGGAGCTGTTTTTT. The variable domain in full, completed from reference TRBV15 and TRBJ2-2, reads DAMVIQNPRYQVTQFGKPVTLSCSQTLNHNVMYWYQQKSSQAPKLLFHYYDKDFNNEADTPDNFQSRRPNTSFCFLDIRSPGLGDTAMYLCATSTLVAGELFFGEGSRLTVL.

This clone appeared once. The chain carries TRBV18 and TRBJ1-6, with TRBD1 identical over 7 bases. Trimming cost V 6 bases and J 5 bases; bases outside gene matches: 10. Germline CDR1 reads KGHSH; CDR2 reads LQKENI. The CDR3 runs 16 residues. The CDR3 spells CASSSQGLMDNSPLHF. The CDR3 region has the DNA TGTGCCAGCTCTTCACAGGGGTTAATGGATAATTCACCCCTCCACTTT.

The chain employs TRBV19 and TRBJ2-5; no reliable D call. The CDR3 loop spans 14 amino acids. Germline CDR1 and CDR2: LNHDA and SQIVND (reference sequence). V gave up 3 bases and J gave up 4 bases, with 12 bases separating them. DNA for the CDR3: TGTGCCAGTAGTATCGGAACAGTTGGAGAGACCCAGTACTTC. Translated, it gives CASSIGTVGETQYF.

The CDR3 protein is CASSLDEGPLNTEAFF. CDR3 DNA sequence: TGTGCCAGCAGCTTAGATGAGGGTCCATTGAACACTGAAGCTTTCTTT. The gene calls are TRBV7-6 and TRBJ1-1; D is undetermined. CDR3 length: 16 residues. Germline V gene sequence: CDR1 SGHVS, CDR2 FNYEAQ. V was shortened by 1 base and J by 0 bases, with 12 bases between the two germline ends. Variable domain in full (rest from reference TRBV7-6 and TRBJ1-1): GAGVSQSPRYKVTKRGQDVALRCDPISGHVSLYWYRQALGQGPEFLTYFNYEAQQDKSGLPNDRFSAERPEGSISTLTIQRTEQRDSAMYRCASSLDEGPLNTEAFFGQGTRLTVV.

This clone was counted only a few times. CDR3 nucleotide sequence: TGTGCCAGCAGTGAAACTGTCCCAGCCGCTAACTATGGCTACACCTTC. It specifies CASSETVPAANYGYTF. The J gene is TRBJ1-2, the V gene TRBV2; unclear D gene. The germline gives CDR1 SNHLY, CDR2 FYNNEI. V was pared by 2 bases and J by 0 bases, with 13 bases between. This CDR3 comprises 16 residues.

V gene TRBV7-2 combines with J gene TRBJ2-7; the D call may be TRBD1 or TRBD2 (5 bases each). V lost 5 bases to trimming and J lost 6 bases, with 14 bases between them. CDR1 SGHTA and CDR2 FQGNSA come from the germline V gene. There are 13 residues in the CDR3. CDR3 sequence reads: CASSGGVGGEQYF. CDR3 coding DNA: TGTGCCAGCAGCGGGGGAGTTGGGGGCGAGCAGTACTTC.

The chain uses TRBV5-1 and TRBJ1-1; D remains unclear. Germline V gene lookup returns CDR1 SGHRS and CDR2 YFSETQ. V lost 0 bases, J lost 5 bases, and 5 bases lay in between. This CDR3 has 12 amino acids. Written as DNA, the CDR3 is TGCGCCAGCAGCTTGGTCTTAACTGAAGCTTTCTTT. Protein sequence: CASSLVLTEAFF.

The chain is built from TRBV7-9 and TRBJ1-4; no clear D gene. The germline V gene has CDR1 SEHNR and CDR2 FQNEAQ (reference sequence). The V end lost 1 base, the J end lost 0 bases, and 12 bases lay between the germline ends. The CDR3 extends over 17 amino acids. CDR3 in amino acids: CASSLERAGSTNEKLFF. The CDR3 DNA reads as TGTGCCAGCAGCTTAGAGAGGGCAGGCTCAACTAATGAAAAACTGTTTTTT.

This clone was recorded once. The rearrangement joins TRBV5-6 to TRBJ1-5; D not certain. With 3 bases removed from V and 7 bases from J, the gap between germline ends came to 8 bases. Germline CDR1 is SGHDT and CDR2 is YYEEEE. The CDR3 has 12 amino acids. CDR3 in amino acids: CASSWVGQPQHF. The CDR3 region has the DNA TGTGCCAGCAGCTGGGTGGGACAGCCCCAGCATTTT. The full variable domain, its missing parts supplied by reference TRBV5-6 and TRBJ1-5, is DAGVTQSPTHLIKTRGQQVTLRCSPKSGHDTVSWYQQALGQGPQFIFQYYEEEERQRGNFPDRFSGHQFPNYSSELNVNALLLGDSALYLCASSWVGQPQHFGDGTRLSIL.

J is TRBJ2-7 and V is TRBV21-1. TRBV21-1 is recorded as a pseudogene. There are 11 residues in the CDR3. CDR3 residues: CASTPGAEQYF. For the CDR3, the DNA is TGTGCCAGCACCCCCGGGGCCGAGCAGTACTTC.

In this sample, this clone turned up a few times. The chain joins TRBV5-4 to TRBJ1-5; D gene ambiguous. The CDR3 runs to 12 residues. Per germline, CDR1 SGHNT and CDR2 YYREEE (reference sequence). Trimming took 2 bases from V and 4 from J, leaving 4 bases between them. The CDR3 loop reads CASSFGNQPQHF. The CDR3 region has the DNA TGTGCCAGCAGCTTTGGAAATCAGCCCCAGCATTTT.

This clone has just a few counts. J is TRBJ1-5 and V is TRBV11-2; D remains ambiguous. Trimming shortened V by 2 bases and J by 1 base, and 9 bases separated the two germline ends. The CDR3 loop spans 15 amino acids. Germline V gene sequence: CDR1 SGHAT, CDR2 FQNNGV. CDR3 DNA: TGTGCCAGCAGCTTATCCTTTGACAGCAATCAGCCCCAGCATTTT. Translated, it gives CASSLSFDSNQPQHF. The entire variable domain, with the rest obtained from reference TRBV11-2 and TRBJ1-5, is as follows: EAGVAQSPRYKIIEKRQSVAFWCNPISGHATLYWYQQILGQGPKLLIQFQNNGVVDDSQLPKDRFSAERLKGVDSTLKIQPAKLEDSAVYLCASSLSFDSNQPQHFGDGTRLSIL.

This clone was seen a handful of times. V is TRBV5-6 and J is TRBJ1-2; perhaps TRBD1 as D (5 bases). CDR3 length: 14 residues. V lost 1 base and J 6 bases, leaving 13 bases between the germline ends. Germline V gene data show CDR1 as SGHDT and CDR2 as YYEEEE. The CDR3 region is CASSLLQGLNGYTF. The CDR3 region has the DNA TGTGCCAGCAGCTTGCTCCAGGGACTTAATGGCTACACCTTC.

The chain employs TRBV19 and TRBJ2-1; TRBD2 might be the D (6 bases). Trimming removed 5 bases from V and 5 bases from J, with 16 bases in between. Germline V CDR1 and CDR2: LNHDA, SQIVND (reference sequence). The length of the CDR3 is 15 residues. The CDR3 protein is CASSSLEGIHNEQFF. The CDR3 nucleotides are TGTGCCAGTAGTTCCCTGGAGGGGATCCACAATGAGCAGTTCTTC.

This sequence joins TRBV11-3 and TRBJ2-2; 11 positions match TRBD1. This CDR3 has 15 amino acids. V shed 5 bases, J shed 4 bases, and the junction held 3 bases outside the gene matches. Per germline, CDR1 SGHNT and CDR2 YENEEA. The DNA for the CDR3 is TGTGCCAGCAGCGGGACAGGGGGAGGCACCGGGGAGCTGTTTTTT. Encoded protein: CASSGTGGGTGELFF.